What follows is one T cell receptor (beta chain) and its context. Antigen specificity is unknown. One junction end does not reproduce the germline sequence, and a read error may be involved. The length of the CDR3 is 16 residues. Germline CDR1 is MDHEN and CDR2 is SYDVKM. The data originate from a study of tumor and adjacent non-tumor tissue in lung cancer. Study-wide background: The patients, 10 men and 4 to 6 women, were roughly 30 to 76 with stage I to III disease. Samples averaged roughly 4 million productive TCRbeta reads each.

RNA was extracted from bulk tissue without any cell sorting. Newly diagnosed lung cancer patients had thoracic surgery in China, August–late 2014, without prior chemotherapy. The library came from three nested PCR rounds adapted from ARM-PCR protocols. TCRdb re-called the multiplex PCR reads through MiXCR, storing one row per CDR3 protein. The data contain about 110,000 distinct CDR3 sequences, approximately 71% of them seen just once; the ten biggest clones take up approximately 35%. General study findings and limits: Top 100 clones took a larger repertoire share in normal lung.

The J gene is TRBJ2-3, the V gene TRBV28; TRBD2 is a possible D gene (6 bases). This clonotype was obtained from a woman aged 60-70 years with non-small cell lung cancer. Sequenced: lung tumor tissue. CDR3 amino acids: CASSLFGGASTDMQYF. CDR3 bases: TGTGCTAGCAGTTTGTTCGGCGGGGCTAGCACAGATATGCAATATTTT.